This TCR beta chain was observed in a study of blood T cell repertoires in COVID-19 (dated by TCRdb to between 2020 and 2021). Broadly, across the study: Samples covering the acute and convalescent phases of COVID-19 were provided by collaborators in the United States, Italy and Spain. Sample metadata almost always included a de-identified subject ID, COVID-19 status, age in years and sex. The samples were drawn from two sources: the first 160 participants of the ongoing ImmuneRACE study, and about 1,300 subjects contributed by 6 global collaborators. The material from the prospective study consisted of cDNA or gDNA derived from T cells, B-cell-depleted T cells, or PBMCs. The dataset comprised deeply sampled blood TCRbeta repertoires from subjects exposed to, actively infected with, or recovered from COVID-19. The repertoires were released in a freely available public database meant as a resource for research on the immune response to SARS-CoV-2. HLA class I and class II types, where available, came from metadata supplied by the sample provider rather than from assay-based typing.

Concerning this clone: Its antigen remains unidentified. Base qualities were left out, and no much larger clone turns up one base away.

Overall study results and their limits: The amount of clinical and demographic metadata varied by source and participant and was provided uncurated.

The immunoSEQ Assay, a bias-controlled multiplex PCR, was used to amplify TCRbeta CDR3 regions from genomic DNA. In the paper's pipeline: The number of nucleated cells in each sample was estimated by amplification of reference gene primers within the assay. Sequence reads were collapsed and filtered to measure the absolute abundance of every unique TCRbeta CDR3 rearrangement. Productive Simpson clonality was computed per sample as the square root of Simpson's diversity index over productive rearrangements. TCRdb retrieved this table from immuneACCESS and kept in-frame rearrangements only. Not all clones are present; in checked studies, unresolved V genes account for under half, and no reason is known for the remainder. D and trimming come from the DNA, and the V and J calls and clone size come from that table. This sample is represented by 150,000 to 200,000 clones; 82% of them were singletons. 4.5% to 5.5% of the sample belongs to the ten largest clones.

Whole blood was collected in K2EDTA tubes by collaborating institutions according to the institutions' own protocols. For TCRbeta analysis, collaborators shipped samples in one of three forms: frozen whole blood, isolated PBMCs, or DNA extracted from either of those sample types. This TCR was recovered from a woman in her thirties with acute or convalescent COVID-19. Sequencing was performed on peripheral blood.

The CDR3 region reads CATSDALRVQYF. In nucleotides, the sequence is TGTGCCACCAGTGATGCTTTACGGGTGCAGTACTTC. The chain is made from TRBV24-1 and TRBJ2-5, with an unclear D gene assignment. The CDR3 spans 12 residues, from the cysteine through the phenylalanine. CDR3 DNA is the only sequence kept; it has 36 bases, read in frame from the first base. V lost 3 bases and J lost 11 bases; the stretch between them is 12 bases long. The germline V gene gives CDR1 as KGHDR and CDR2 as SFDVKD.